Following are 3 T cell receptor beta chains from one sample sequenced in a study of T cells in Graves' hyperthyroidism and ophthalmopathy. There were TCR beta CDR3 regions amplified from RNA transcripts. RT-PCR in the first round (using the HTBI primer set) targeted the TCR CDR3. From the multiplex PCR reads, TCRdb called clonotypes with MiXCR, one entry per CDR3 protein. The sample shows approximately 260,000 distinct CDR3 sequences, 13% to 15% of them seen only once. The sequenced sample consisted of blood. The receptors shown here come from a woman in her fifties or sixties with Graves' hyperthyroidism that later progressed to Graves' ophthalmopathy.

This clonotype was observed at least ten times. The chain couples TRBV7-3 to TRBJ2-1; 12 nucleotides align to TRBD2. Germline CDR1 SGHTA, CDR2 FQGTGA. The V and J ends lost 6 bases and 8 bases, in that order; junction bases with no gene match: 8. This CDR3 contains 15 residues. In DNA form, the CDR3 reads TGTGCCAGCAGGAGACTAGCGGGAGTTTCGTATGAGCAGTTCTTC. Amino acid sequence: CASRRLAGVSYEQFF.

This clonotype showed up many times. The chain links TRBV10-3 to TRBJ1-5; 11 bases align to TRBD1. After removal of 3 bases from V and 1 base from J, the junction contained 8 bases not matched to a gene. CDR3 length: 18 residues. Germline V gives CDR1 ENHRY, CDR2 SYGVKD. In nucleotides, the CDR3 is TGTGCCATCAGTGATCGGACAGGGGGCACAAGCAGCAATCAGCCCCAGCATTTT. Translation gives CAISDRTGGTSSNQPQHF.

This clonotype was counted ten times or more. The chain recombines TRBV28 with TRBJ2-3, with 8 bases lining up with TRBD2. The CDR3 is made up of 15 amino acids. Germline V gene data show CDR1 as MDHEN and CDR2 as SYDVKM. The V gene end was trimmed by 2 bases and the J gene end by 3 bases; junction bases not matched to a gene: 4. The CDR3: CASSLKVAGTDTQYF. The CDR3 bases are TGTGCCAGCAGTTTAAAGGTAGCGGGGACAGATACGCAGTATTTT.